Shown below are 20 T cell receptor beta chains from a single sample sequenced in a study of T cells after yellow fever vaccination. Each CDR3 protein is one row after TCRdb ran MiXCR on the 5' RACE reads. The sample includes tens of thousands of distinct CDR3 sequences, roughly 7.3% seen only once; the top ten take around 28%. The sample consisted of CD8+ T cells sorted from PBMCs, taken more than 13 days after the first yellow fever vaccination. These TCRs come from a man younger than 35 who received the YFV17D yellow fever vaccine.

This clonotype has at least ten counts. The chain is built from TRBV12-3 or TRBV12-4 and TRBJ1-4, with D unclear. Trimming pared 5 bases from V and 2 bases from J, leaving 9 bases between. The CDR3 is 14 residues long. The CDR3 region has the DNA TGTGCCAGCAGTCGAACAGCGACTAATGAAAAACTGTTTTTT. This sequence encodes CASSRTATNEKLFF.

This clonotype was detected only a few times. The CDR3 region has the DNA TGTGCCAGCAGCCAAGGACGCCTAGGCTACACCTTC. As protein: CASSQGRLGYTF. The V and J genes are TRBV14 and TRBJ1-2; D unclear. CDR3 size: 12 residues. Germline CDR1 SGHDN, CDR2 FVKESK. V was clipped by 1 base and J by 8 bases, with 8 bases between them. Filled out from reference TRBV14 and TRBJ1-2, the complete variable domain reads EAGVTQFPSHSVIEKGQTVTLRCDPISGHDNLYWYRRVMGKEIKFLLHFVKESKQDESGMPNNRFLAERTGGTYSTLKVQPAELEDSGVYFCASSQGRLGYTFGSGTRLTVV.

This clonotype was recorded many times. The chain is built from TRBV11-1 and TRBJ2-3; TRBD1 is a possible D gene (8 bases). Trimming stripped 5 bases from V and 0 bases from J, with 27 bases between. Germline loops: CDR1 SGHAT, CDR2 FQDESV (reference sequence). This CDR3 has 20 amino acids. The CDR3: CASSGLGQGSLAASTDTQYF. CDR3 nucleotides: TGTGCCAGCAGCGGCCTAGGACAGGGATCTCTAGCGGCAAGCACAGATACGCAGTATTTT. Using reference TRBV11-1 and TRBJ2-3 for the parts outside the CDR3, the full variable domain is EAEVAQSPRYKITEKSQAVAFWCDPISGHATLYWYRQILGQGPELLVQFQDESVVDDSQLPKDRFSAERLKGVDSTLKIQPAELGDSAMYLCASSGLGQGSLAASTDTQYFGPGTRLTVL.

The J gene is TRBJ2-7, the V gene TRBV7-8; D gene uncertain. V shed 1 base and J shed 0 bases, with 7 bases lying between them. CDR1 is SGHVS, CDR2 FQNEAQ, per germline. The CDR3 is 14 amino acids. The CDR3 loop is CASSLGVSSYEQYF. In nucleotides, the CDR3 is TGTGCCAGCAGCTTAGGGGTAAGCTCCTACGAGCAGTACTTC. Complete variable domain (other parts from reference TRBV7-8 and TRBJ2-7): GAGVSQSPRYKVAKRGQDVALRCDPISGHVSLFWYQQALGQGPEFLTYFQNEAQLDKSGLPSDRFFAERPEGSVSTLKIQRTQQEDSAVYLCASSLGVSSYEQYFGPGTRLTVT.

This clonotype was counted at least ten times. The rearrangement uses TRBV4-1 and TRBJ2-2; D is unclear. Trimming took off 1 base at V and 6 bases at J, with 6 bases between the two ends. The CDR3 covers 13 residues. Germline V gene data show CDR1 as MGHRA and CDR2 as YSYEKL. The CDR3 reads CASSQVAPGELFF. Written as DNA, the CDR3 is TGCGCCAGCAGCCAAGTCGCTCCCGGGGAGCTGTTTTTT.

This clonotype was recorded at least ten times. V gene TRBV6-2 or TRBV6-3 combines with J gene TRBJ2-3, with 7 bases matching TRBD1. The V and J ends lost 2 bases and 6 bases, in that order; junction bases with no gene match: 14. This CDR3 has 17 residues. The germline CDR1 and CDR2 sequences are MNHEY and SVGEGT. CDR3 residues: CASSYLRQGVKADTQYF. The CDR3 DNA is TGTGCCAGCAGTTACCTTCGACAGGGAGTAAAGGCGGATACGCAGTATTTT.

There are many counts of this clonotype. The chain links TRBV12-3 or TRBV12-4 to TRBJ2-2, with TRBD1 matching 8 bases. Trimming at V came to 6 bases and at J to 7 bases, leaving 7 bases not matched to a gene. CDR3 length: 14 residues. In nucleotides, the CDR3 is TGTGCCAGCAGCCCCGGACAGGGTGACGGGGAGCTGTTTTTT. It is translated as CASSPGQGDGELFF.

This clonotype occurred a few times. The rearrangement joins TRBV11-1 to TRBJ2-1; D is possibly TRBD2 (5 bases). The CDR3 covers 19 residues. Germline-derived CDR1 and CDR2 are SGHAT and FQDESV (reference sequence). V was clipped by 4 bases and J by 2 bases, with 24 bases between them. CDR3 nucleotide sequence: TGTGCCAGCAGCTATCCAACGGAGGCCAGAGGTATCCCCTACAATGAGCAGTTCTTC. Amino acid sequence: CASSYPTEARGIPYNEQFF. The full variable domain, its missing parts supplied by reference TRBV11-1 and TRBJ2-1, is EAEVAQSPRYKITEKSQAVAFWCDPISGHATLYWYRQILGQGPELLVQFQDESVVDDSQLPKDRFSAERLKGVDSTLKIQPAELGDSAMYLCASSYPTEARGIPYNEQFFGPGTRLTVL.

There are many counts of this clonotype. The V gene is TRBV29-1, the J gene TRBJ1-1; D ambiguous. Trimming shortened V by 5 bases and J by 1 base, and 5 bases separated the two germline ends. This CDR3 comprises 11 residues. Germline V gene lookup returns CDR1 SQVTM and CDR2 ANQGSEA. Written as DNA, the CDR3 is TGCAGCGTTAGGGCGAACACTGAAGCTTTCTTT. As protein: CSVRANTEAFF. Full variable domain (missing parts from reference TRBV29-1 and TRBJ1-1): SAVISQKPSRDICQRGTSLTIQCQVDSQVTMMFWYRQQPGQSLTLIATANQGSEATYESGFVIDKFPISRPNLTFSTLTVSNMSPEDSSIYLCSVRANTEAFFGQGTRLTVV.

This clonotype was observed many times. The rearrangement links TRBV5-5 to TRBJ2-1; D is undetermined. The CDR3 totals 15 residues. Trimming removed 4 bases at V and 0 bases at J, with 11 bases between. Germline V CDR1 and CDR2: SGHKS, YYEKEE (reference sequence). Written as DNA, the CDR3 is TGTGCCAGCAGCCCCCTCCGGAGCTCCTACAATGAGCAGTTCTTC. Its translation: CASSPLRSSYNEQFF.

This clonotype was counted only a few times. The chain is built from TRBV12-3 or TRBV12-4 and TRBJ1-5; D uncertain. The CDR3 is 15 amino acids. The ends were cut back, 6 bases at V and 2 bases at J, with 14 bases in the middle. DNA for the CDR3: TGTGCCAGCAGCCATACAACCTCCCGCAATCAGCCCCAGCATTTT. Protein sequence: CASSHTTSRNQPQHF.

This clonotype appeared a few times. V gene TRBV5-5 combines with J gene TRBJ2-1, with TRBD2 identical over 9 bases. The V and J ends lost 4 bases and 4 bases, in that order; junction bases with no gene match: 9. The CDR3 has 16 residues. CDR1 is SGHKS, CDR2 YYEKEE, per germline (reference sequence). The chain's CDR3 is CASSVEAGGLYNEQFF. For the CDR3, the DNA is TGTGCCAGCAGCGTAGAAGCGGGGGGACTATACAATGAGCAGTTCTTC.

This clonotype was observed at least ten times. The J gene is TRBJ1-2, the V gene TRBV9; D not certain. This CDR3 has 15 amino acids. With 3 bases removed from V and 3 bases from J, the gap between germline ends came to 15 bases. Germline CDR1 reads SGDLS; CDR2 reads YYNGEE. CDR3 sequence reads: CASSAPGPTDYGYTF. CDR3 DNA: TGTGCCAGCAGCGCTCCGGGCCCAACGGACTATGGCTACACCTTC.

In its sample, this clonotype was seen many times. The rearrangement links TRBV7-9 to TRBJ2-1, with 7 bases aligning to TRBD2. CDR3 length equals 15 residues. Trimming cost V 4 bases and J 4 bases; bases outside gene matches: 7. The germline V gene encodes CDR1 SEHNR and CDR2 FQNEAQ (reference sequence). CDR3 DNA: TGTGCCAGCAGCTCCGGGACTATCGTGTACAATGAGCAGTTCTTC. Its translation is CASSSGTIVYNEQFF.

This clonotype was seen ten or more times. This sequence joins TRBV11-1 and TRBJ2-7; 7 bases are a match to TRBD1. The CDR3 runs to 18 residues. V lost 1 base to trimming and J lost 4 bases; unmatched junction nucleotides: 16. Germline V gene lookup returns CDR1 SGHAT and CDR2 FQDESV (reference sequence). Here the CDR3 DNA reads TGTGCCAGCAGCTTAGATCCTTCGAGGGCGTCAGGGGGTTACGAGCAGTACTTC. Translating gives CASSLDPSRASGGYEQYF.

This clonotype has a count of ten or more. The CDR3 region is CASSQGGAGYGYTF. The CDR3 region has the DNA TGCGCCAGCAGCCAGGGGGGCGCGGGCTATGGCTACACCTTC. This chain links TRBV4-1 with TRBJ1-2; D perhaps matches TRBD1 (6 bases). Germline CDR1 MGHRA, CDR2 YSYEKL. The CDR3 covers 14 residues. Trimming cost V 3 bases and J 4 bases, with 12 bases left between them.

This chain joins TRBV9 and TRBJ2-5, with 9 bases aligning to TRBD2. The V segment lost 2 bases and the J segment 5 bases; nucleotides outside the gene matches: 4. CDR3 length: 14 amino acids. From germline, CDR1 is SGDLS and CDR2 YYNGEE. The CDR3 here is CASSVLAGRETQYF. The CDR3 DNA reads TGTGCCAGCAGCGTCCTAGCGGGGCGGGAGACCCAGTACTTC.

This clonotype has a count of ten or more. The chain uses TRBV29-1 and TRBJ1-1; a possible D gene is TRBD1 (6 bases). V lost 3 bases to trimming and J lost 4 bases, with 12 bases between them. The CDR3 is 13 residues long. Per germline, CDR1 SQVTM and CDR2 ANQGSEA. The CDR3 DNA sequence: TGCAGCGTTGAGGAGGGGGTGGTCACTGAAGCTTTCTTT. Protein product: CSVEEGVVTEAFF. The full variable domain, with the rest looked up from reference TRBV29-1 and TRBJ1-1, is SAVISQKPSRDICQRGTSLTIQCQVDSQVTMMFWYRQQPGQSLTLIATANQGSEATYESGFVIDKFPISRPNLTFSTLTVSNMSPEDSSIYLCSVEEGVVTEAFFGQGTRLTVV.

The V gene is TRBV9, the J gene TRBJ1-4; 9 bases line up with TRBD1. CDR3 length equals 16 residues. The germline gives CDR1 SGDLS, CDR2 YYNGEE. V dropped 3 bases and J dropped 8; count of bases not matched to a gene: 11. CDR3 protein: CASSDGTGTPLEKLFF. The CDR3 DNA reads as TGTGCCAGCAGCGACGGGACAGGGACACCCCTCGAAAAACTGTTTTTT. Combining the CDR3 with reference TRBV9 and TRBJ1-4 gives the whole variable domain DSGVTQTPKHLITATGQRVTLRCSPRSGDLSVYWYQQSLDQGLQFLIQYYNGEERAKGNILERFSAQQFPDLHSELNLSSLELGDSALYFCASSDGTGTPLEKLFFGSGTQLSVL.

The chain links TRBV6-2 or TRBV6-3 to TRBJ2-3, with TRBD2 matching over 10 bases. Looked up from germline, CDR1 is MNHEY and CDR2 is SVGEGT. Trimming cost V 3 bases and J 0 bases; bases outside gene matches: 6. This CDR3 has 17 amino acids. The CDR3 is CASSYPTSGESTDTQYF. CDR3 in DNA: TGTGCCAGCAGTTATCCCACTAGCGGGGAGAGCACAGATACGCAGTATTTT.